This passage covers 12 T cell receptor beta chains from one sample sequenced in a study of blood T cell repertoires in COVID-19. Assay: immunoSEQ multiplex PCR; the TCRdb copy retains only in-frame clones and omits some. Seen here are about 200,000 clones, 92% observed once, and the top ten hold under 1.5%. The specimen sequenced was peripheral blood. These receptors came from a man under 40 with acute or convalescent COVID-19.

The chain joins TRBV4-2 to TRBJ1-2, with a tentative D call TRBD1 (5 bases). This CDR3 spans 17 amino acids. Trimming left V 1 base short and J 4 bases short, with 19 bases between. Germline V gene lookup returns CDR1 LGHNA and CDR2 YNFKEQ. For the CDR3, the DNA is TGTGCCAGCAGCCAAGTGCAGGGCAGCCGGATTGCCTATGGCTACACCTTC. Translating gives CASSQVQGSRIAYGYTF.

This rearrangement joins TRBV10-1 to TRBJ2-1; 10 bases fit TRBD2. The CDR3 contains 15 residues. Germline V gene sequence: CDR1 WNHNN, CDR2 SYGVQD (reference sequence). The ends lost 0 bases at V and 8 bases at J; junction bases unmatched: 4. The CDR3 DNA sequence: TGCGCCAGCAGTGAGTCAGCGGGAGGGGCTCATGAGCAGTTCTTC. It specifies CASSESAGGAHEQFF.

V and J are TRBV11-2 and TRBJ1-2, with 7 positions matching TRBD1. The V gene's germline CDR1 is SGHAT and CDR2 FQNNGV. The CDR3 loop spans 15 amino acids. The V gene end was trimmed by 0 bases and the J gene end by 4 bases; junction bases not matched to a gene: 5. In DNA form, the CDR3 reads TGTGCCAGCAGCTTAGAAGGGGGCAGGGTCTATGGCTACACCTTC. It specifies CASSLEGGRVYGYTF.

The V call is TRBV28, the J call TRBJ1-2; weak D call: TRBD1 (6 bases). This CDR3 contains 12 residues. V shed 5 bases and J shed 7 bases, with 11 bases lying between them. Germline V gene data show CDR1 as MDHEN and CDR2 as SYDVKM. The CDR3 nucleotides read TGTGCCAGCAGTCCTCACAGGGCTGGCTACACCTTC. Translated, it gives CASSPHRAGYTF.

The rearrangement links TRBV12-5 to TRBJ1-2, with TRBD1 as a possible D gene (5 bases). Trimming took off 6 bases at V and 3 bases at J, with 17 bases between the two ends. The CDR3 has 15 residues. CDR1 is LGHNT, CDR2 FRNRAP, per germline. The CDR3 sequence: CASGRLRGSDYGYTF. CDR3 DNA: TGTGCTAGTGGCCGCTTAAGGGGATCCGACTATGGCTACACCTTC.

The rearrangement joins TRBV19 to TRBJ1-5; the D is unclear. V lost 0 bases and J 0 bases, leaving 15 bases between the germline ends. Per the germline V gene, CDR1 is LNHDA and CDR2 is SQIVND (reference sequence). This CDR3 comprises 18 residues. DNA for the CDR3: TGTGCCAGTAGTATAGATAGGAGGGCAAGCTATAGCAATCAGCCCCAGCATTTT. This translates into CASSIDRRASYSNQPQHF. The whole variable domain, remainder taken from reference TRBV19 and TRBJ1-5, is DGGITQSPKYLFRKEGQNVTLSCEQNLNHDAMYWYRQDPGQGLRLIYYSQIVNDFQKGDIAEGYSVSREKKESFPLTVTSAQKNPTAFYLCASSIDRRASYSNQPQHFGDGTRLSIL.

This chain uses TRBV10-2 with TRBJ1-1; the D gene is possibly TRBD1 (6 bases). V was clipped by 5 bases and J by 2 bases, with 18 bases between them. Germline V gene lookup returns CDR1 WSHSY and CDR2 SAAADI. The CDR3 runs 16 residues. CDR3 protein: CASSPGTHIGNTEAFF. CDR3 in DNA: TGCGCCAGCAGTCCCGGGACACACATAGGAAACACTGAAGCTTTCTTT.

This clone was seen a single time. CDR3: CASSYLRGQETQYF. The CDR3 DNA follows: TGTGCCAGCAGTTACTTACGGGGACAAGAGACCCAGTACTTC. The V gene is TRBV6-5, the J gene TRBJ2-5, with a possible D match to TRBD2 (5 bases). V was trimmed by 1 base and J by 2 bases, leaving 8 bases between them. The CDR3 consists of 14 residues. CDR1 and CDR2 (germline): MNHEY, SVGAGI.

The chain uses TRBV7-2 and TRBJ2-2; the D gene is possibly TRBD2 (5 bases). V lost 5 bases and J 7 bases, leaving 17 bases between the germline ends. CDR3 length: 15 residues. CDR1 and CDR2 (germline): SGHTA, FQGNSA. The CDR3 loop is CASSQGFAGFGELFF. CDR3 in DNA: TGTGCCAGCAGCCAAGGGTTCGCGGGCTTCGGGGAGCTGTTTTTT.

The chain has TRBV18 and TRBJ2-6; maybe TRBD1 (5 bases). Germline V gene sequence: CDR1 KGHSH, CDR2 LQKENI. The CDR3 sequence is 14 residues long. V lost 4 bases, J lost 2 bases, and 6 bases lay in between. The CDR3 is CASSLTAGANVLTF. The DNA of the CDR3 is TGTGCCAGCTCACTGACAGCTGGGGCCAACGTCCTGACTTTC. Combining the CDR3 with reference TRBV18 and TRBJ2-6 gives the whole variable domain NAGVMQNPRHLVRRRGQEARLRCSPMKGHSHVYWYRQLPEEGLKFMVYLQKENIIDESGMPKERFSAEFPKEGPSILRIQQVVRGDSAAYFCASSLTAGANVLTFGAGSRLTVL.

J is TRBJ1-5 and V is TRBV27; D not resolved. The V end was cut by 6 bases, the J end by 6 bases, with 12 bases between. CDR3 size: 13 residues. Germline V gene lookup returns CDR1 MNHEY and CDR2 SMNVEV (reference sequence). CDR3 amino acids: CASRGVSFQPQHF. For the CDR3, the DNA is TGTGCCAGCAGAGGAGTTTCTTTTCAGCCCCAGCATTTT.

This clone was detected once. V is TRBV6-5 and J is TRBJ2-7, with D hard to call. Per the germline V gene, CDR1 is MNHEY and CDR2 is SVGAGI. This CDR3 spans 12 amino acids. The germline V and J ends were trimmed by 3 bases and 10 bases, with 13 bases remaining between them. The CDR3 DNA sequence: TGTGCCAGCAGTTATGGGTCGGCGGATCAGTACTTC. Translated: CASSYGSADQYF.